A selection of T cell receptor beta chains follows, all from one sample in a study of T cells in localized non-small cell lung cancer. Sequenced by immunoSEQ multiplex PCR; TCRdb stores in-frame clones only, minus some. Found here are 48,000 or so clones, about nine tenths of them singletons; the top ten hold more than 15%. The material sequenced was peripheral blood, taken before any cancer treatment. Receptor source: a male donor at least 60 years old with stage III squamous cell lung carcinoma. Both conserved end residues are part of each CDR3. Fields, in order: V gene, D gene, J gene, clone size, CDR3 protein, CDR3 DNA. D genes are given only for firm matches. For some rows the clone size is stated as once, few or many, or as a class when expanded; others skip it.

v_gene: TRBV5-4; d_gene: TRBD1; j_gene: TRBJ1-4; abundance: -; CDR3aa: CASSLGGQGAIGSNEKLFF; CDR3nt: TGTGCCAGCAGCTTGGGCGGACAGGGGGCGATAGGATCTAATGAAAAACTGTTTTTT
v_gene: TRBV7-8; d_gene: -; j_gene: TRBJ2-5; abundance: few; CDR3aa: CASSLLYHQETQYF; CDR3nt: TGTGCCAGCAGCTTATTATACCACCAAGAGACCCAGTACTTC
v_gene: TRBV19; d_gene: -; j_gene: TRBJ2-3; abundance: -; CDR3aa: CASSLWTDTQYF; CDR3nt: TGTGCCAGTAGTTTGTGGACCGATACGCAGTATTTT
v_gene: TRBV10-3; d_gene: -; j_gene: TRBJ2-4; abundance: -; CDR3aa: CAISDYRAGKNIQYF; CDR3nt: TGTGCCATCAGTGACTACAGGGCCGGCAAAAACATTCAGTACTTC
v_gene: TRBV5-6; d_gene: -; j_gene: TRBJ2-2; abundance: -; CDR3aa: CASSLDFTGELFF; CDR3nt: TGTGCCAGCAGCTTGGACTTCACCGGGGAGCTGTTTTTT
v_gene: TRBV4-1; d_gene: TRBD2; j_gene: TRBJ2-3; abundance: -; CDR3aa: CASSQATSGNPPDTQYF; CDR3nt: TGCGCCAGCAGCCAAGCGACTAGCGGGAACCCCCCAGATACGCAGTATTTT
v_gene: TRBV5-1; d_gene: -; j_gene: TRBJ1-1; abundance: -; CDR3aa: CASSFGFPGTEAFF; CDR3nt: TGCGCCAGCAGCTTTGGGTTCCCTGGTACTGAAGCTTTCTTT
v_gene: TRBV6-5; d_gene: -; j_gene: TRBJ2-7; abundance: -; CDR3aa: CASSFSRMRLHEQYF; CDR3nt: TGTGCCAGCAGCTTTAGTAGGATGAGGCTCCACGAGCAGTACTTC
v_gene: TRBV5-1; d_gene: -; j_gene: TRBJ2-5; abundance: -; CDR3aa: CASSLGGEETQYF; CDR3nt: TGCGCCAGCAGCTTGGGCGGAGAAGAGACCCAGTACTTC
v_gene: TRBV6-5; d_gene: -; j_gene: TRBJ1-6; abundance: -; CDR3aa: CASNRVLNTNSPLHF; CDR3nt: TGTGCCAGCAACAGGGTCCTAAATACTAATTCACCCCTCCACTTT
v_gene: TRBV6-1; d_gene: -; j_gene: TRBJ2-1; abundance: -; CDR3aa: CASRARDLGHNEQFF; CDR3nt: TGTGCCAGCAGGGCCCGGGACTTAGGGCACAATGAGCAGTTCTTC
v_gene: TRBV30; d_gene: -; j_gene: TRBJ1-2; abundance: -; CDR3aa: CAYLSRKDYGYTF; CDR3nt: TGTGCCTACCTCAGCCGAAAGGACTATGGCTACACCTTC
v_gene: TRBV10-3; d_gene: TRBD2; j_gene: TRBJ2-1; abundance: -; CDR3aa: CAISGIAGVNSNEQFF; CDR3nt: TGTGCCATCAGTGGAATAGCGGGGGTAAACAGCAATGAGCAGTTCTTC
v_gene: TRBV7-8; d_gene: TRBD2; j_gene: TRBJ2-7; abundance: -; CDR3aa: CASSRAGGSYEQYF; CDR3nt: TGTGCCAGCAGCCGGGCGGGAGGCTCCTACGAGCAGTACTTC
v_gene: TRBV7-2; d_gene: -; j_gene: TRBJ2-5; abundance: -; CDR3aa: CASSPLGLGASETQYF; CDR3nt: TGTGCCAGCAGCCCCCTGGGGCTGGGGGCCAGTGAGACCCAGTACTTC
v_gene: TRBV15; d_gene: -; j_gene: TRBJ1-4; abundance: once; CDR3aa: CATSRGGTGGEKLFF; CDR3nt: TGTGCCACCAGCAGAGGAGGTACGGGAGGGGAAAAACTGTTTTTT
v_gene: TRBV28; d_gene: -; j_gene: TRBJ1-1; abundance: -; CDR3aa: CASSPSLVGAEAFF; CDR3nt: TGTGCCAGCAGCCCTAGCCTCGTGGGCGCTGAAGCTTTCTTT
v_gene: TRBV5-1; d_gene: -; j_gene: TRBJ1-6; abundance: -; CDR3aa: CASRSGTPNSPLHF; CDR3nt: TGCGCCAGCAGGTCCGGGACTCCTAATTCACCCCTCCACTTT
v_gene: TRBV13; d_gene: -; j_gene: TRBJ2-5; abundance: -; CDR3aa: CASSSSSEQETQYF; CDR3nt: TGTGCCAGCAGCTCCAGCTCTGAGCAGGAGACCCAGTACTTC
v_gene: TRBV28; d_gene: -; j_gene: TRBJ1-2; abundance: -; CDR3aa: CASTNLYLYGYTF; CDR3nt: TGTGCCAGCACCAATCTCTATCTTTATGGCTACACCTTC
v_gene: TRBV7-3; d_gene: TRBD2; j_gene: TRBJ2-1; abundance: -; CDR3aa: CASSHSRGGRNNEQFF; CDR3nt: TGTGCCAGCAGCCACTCTCGGGGGGGCCGGAACAATGAGCAGTTCTTC
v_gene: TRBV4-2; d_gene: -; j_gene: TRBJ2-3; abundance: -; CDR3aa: CASSQDPGASDTQYF; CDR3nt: TGTGCCAGCAGCCAAGATCCAGGGGCCTCAGATACGCAGTATTTT
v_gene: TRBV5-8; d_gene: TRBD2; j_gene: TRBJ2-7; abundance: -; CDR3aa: CASSLVGAGGPHEQYF; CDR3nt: TGTGCCAGCAGCTTGGTAGGAGCGGGAGGGCCCCACGAGCAGTACTTC
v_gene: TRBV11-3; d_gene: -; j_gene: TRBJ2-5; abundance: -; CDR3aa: CASSLGGDGTQYF; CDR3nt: TGTGCCAGCAGCTTAGGAGGGGACGGCACCCAGTACTTC
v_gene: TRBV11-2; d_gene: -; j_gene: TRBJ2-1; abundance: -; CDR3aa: CASRPRSGRLTYNEQFF; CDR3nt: TGTGCCAGCAGACCGCGTAGCGGCCGCCTTACTTACAATGAGCAGTTCTTC
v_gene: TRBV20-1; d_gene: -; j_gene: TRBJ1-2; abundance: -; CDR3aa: CSAAVHDGYTF; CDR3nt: TGCAGTGCTGCAGTTCATGATGGCTACACCTTC
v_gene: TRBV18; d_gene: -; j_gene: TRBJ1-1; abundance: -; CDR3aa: CASSPNREAEAFF; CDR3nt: TGTGCCAGCTCACCTAACAGGGAGGCTGAAGCTTTCTTT
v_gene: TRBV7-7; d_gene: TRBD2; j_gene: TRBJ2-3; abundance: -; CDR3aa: CASSRRTSGEQYF; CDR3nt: TGTGCCAGCAGCCGGAGGACTAGCGGGGAACAGTATTTT
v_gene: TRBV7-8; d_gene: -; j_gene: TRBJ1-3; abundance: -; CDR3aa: CASSLGGSGNTIYF; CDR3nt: TGTGCCAGCAGCCTTGGGGGGTCTGGAAACACCATATATTTT
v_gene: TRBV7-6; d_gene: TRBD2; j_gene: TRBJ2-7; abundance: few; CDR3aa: CASSLGTSGGALGEQYF; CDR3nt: TGTGCCAGCAGCTTAGGTACTAGCGGGGGGGCACTAGGCGAGCAGTACTTC
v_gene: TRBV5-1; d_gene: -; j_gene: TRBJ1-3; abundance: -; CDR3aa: CASRESGTTGNTIYF; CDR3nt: TGCGCCAGCAGGGAATCCGGGACCACTGGAAACACCATATATTTT
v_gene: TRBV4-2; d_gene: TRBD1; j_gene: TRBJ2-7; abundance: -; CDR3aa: CASSPRDRDVYEQYF; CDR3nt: TGTGCCAGCAGCCCTAGGGACAGGGACGTCTACGAGCAGTACTTC